The 16 T cell receptor beta chains given below trace back to one sample, sequenced in a study of blood T cell repertoires in COVID-19. Only in-frame clones appear in the TCRdb table, and some are missing; sequencing was by immunoSEQ multiplex PCR. The table includes a few hundred thousand clones, around 90% detected once. Sequencing used peripheral blood. These receptors were taken from a man aged 18 to 30 with COVID-19, enrolled during active disease.

V usage is TRBV11-2 and J usage is TRBJ2-5, with unresolved D. Trimming shortened V by 5 bases and J by 4 bases, and 14 bases separated the two germline ends. Germline CDR1 and CDR2: SGHAT and FQNNGV. The CDR3 totals 14 residues. CDR3 DNA sequence: TGTGCCAGCAGCGTTGAGGAGCTGGGAGAGACCCAGTACTTC. This codes for CASSVEELGETQYF.

This clone was observed once. J is TRBJ1-4 and V is TRBV4-1; a weak D match, TRBD1 (5 bases). Germline loops: CDR1 MGHRA, CDR2 YSYEKL. The CDR3 loop spans 15 amino acids. Trimming shortened V by 2 bases and J by 0 bases, and 7 bases separated the two germline ends. CDR3 loop: CASSQMGPTNEKLFF. CDR3 nucleotides: TGCGCCAGCAGCCAAATGGGGCCAACTAATGAAAAACTGTTTTTT.

There are many counts of this clone. The same CDR3 is also encoded by other DNA sequences in this sample. The V gene is TRBV11-2, the J gene TRBJ2-2; D unresolved. The CDR3 totals 13 residues. Germline loops: CDR1 SGHAT, CDR2 FQNNGV. V was clipped by 4 bases and J by 0 bases, with 3 bases between them. CDR3 coding DNA: TGTGCCAGCAGCTACACGAACACCGGGGAGCTGTTTTTT. This gives the protein CASSYTNTGELFF.

V and J are TRBV5-4 and TRBJ2-1, with TRBD2 matching 8 bases. Germline CDR1 is SGHNT and CDR2 is YYREEE (reference sequence). The J segment lost 3 bases and the V segment lost 4 bases, leaving 12 bases of the junction unmatched. The CDR3 length is 17 residues. The CDR3 bases are TGTGCCAGCAGCCTCATGGGAACTAGCGGATTCTACAATGAGCAGTTCTTC. It is translated as CASSLMGTSGFYNEQFF.

The V gene is TRBV19, the J gene TRBJ2-4; 7 bases are a match to TRBD1. Germline V gene sequence: CDR1 LNHDA, CDR2 SQIVND (reference sequence). Germline trimming cut 0 bases from V and 0 bases from J; bases unmatched to any gene: 5. The CDR3 sequence is 17 residues long. The CDR3 DNA follows: TGTGCCAGTAGTATAGAGGGACAGTCATTAGCCAAAAACATTCAGTACTTC. The encoded protein is CASSIEGQSLAKNIQYF.

V and J are TRBV4-1 and TRBJ2-7; no clear D gene. Per germline, CDR1 MGHRA and CDR2 YSYEKL. The V and J ends lost 1 base and 6 bases respectively, with 4 bases between them. This CDR3 contains 11 residues. CDR3: CASSQAGEQYF. The CDR3 DNA reads as TGCGCCAGCAGCCAAGCCGGCGAGCAGTACTTC.

V gene TRBV10-3 combines with J gene TRBJ1-3; D is undetermined. The CDR3 has 14 residues. Germline assignment: CDR1 ENHRY and CDR2 SYGVKD. V lost 2 bases, J lost 7 bases, and 12 bases lay in between. The CDR3 sequence: CAISEPGLSNTIYF. The CDR3 DNA follows: TGTGCCATCAGTGAGCCTGGGCTAAGTAACACCATATATTTT.

V gene TRBV7-8 combines with J gene TRBJ2-2; perhaps TRBD2 as D (6 bases). This CDR3 has 16 residues. Germline lookup yields CDR1 SGHVS and CDR2 FQNEAQ. V lost 1 base and J lost 1, with 10 bases in between. The CDR3: CASSLVSGMNTGELFF. CDR3 in DNA: TGTGCCAGCAGCTTAGTTAGCGGAATGAACACCGGGGAGCTGTTTTTT.

The J gene is TRBJ2-7, the V gene TRBV5-6; 7 bases are a match to TRBD1. Looked up from germline, CDR1 is SGHDT and CDR2 is YYEEEE. V lost 0 bases to trimming and J lost 0 bases; unmatched junction nucleotides: 3. The CDR3 is 15 amino acids. The CDR3 here is CASSLVSGGSYEQYF. In DNA, the CDR3 is TGTGCCAGCAGCTTGGTGTCAGGGGGCTCCTACGAGCAGTACTTC.

The rearrangement joins TRBV14 to TRBJ2-1, with unresolved D. CDR1 SGHDN and CDR2 FVKESK come from the germline V gene. The CDR3 sequence is 17 residues long. Trimming cost V 4 bases and J 0 bases, with 16 bases left between them. The CDR3 sequence: CASSPTFFSSSYNEQFF. The DNA of the CDR3 is TGTGCCAGCAGCCCGACTTTTTTCTCGAGCTCCTACAATGAGCAGTTCTTC.

The rearrangement uses TRBV10-1 and TRBJ2-5; 8 bases are shared with TRBD2. This CDR3 is 15 amino acids long. Germline V gene lookup returns CDR1 WNHNN and CDR2 SYGVQD (reference sequence). V trimming: 0 bases; J trimming: 3 bases; junction bases outside the gene matches: 3. In DNA, the CDR3 is TGCGCCAGCAGTGAGTCGGTTAGCGGGAAAGAGACCCAGTACTTC. This translates into CASSESVSGKETQYF.

The chain joins TRBV2 to TRBJ2-6, with 7 bases fitting TRBD1. The junction had 2 bases not matched to a gene; V was cut back by 6 bases and J by 0 bases. The V gene's germline CDR1 is SNHLY and CDR2 FYNNEI. This CDR3 contains 15 residues. The CDR3 sequence: CASRGTASGANVLTF. Written as DNA, the CDR3 is TGTGCCAGCAGAGGGACAGCCTCTGGGGCCAACGTCCTGACTTTC.

This sequence joins TRBV5-1 and TRBJ2-1, with TRBD1 as a possible D gene (6 bases). The germline CDR1 and CDR2 sequences are SGHRS and YFSETQ. The V and J ends lost 1 base and 6 bases respectively, with 8 bases between them. This CDR3 spans 13 amino acids. The CDR3 reads CASSLSGVNEQFF. CDR3 in DNA: TGCGCCAGCAGCTTGTCAGGGGTCAATGAGCAGTTCTTC.

The chain joins TRBV15 to TRBJ2-5; D is unclear. V lost 0 bases and J 7 bases, leaving 12 bases between the germline ends. Germline assignment: CDR1 LNHNV and CDR2 YYDKDF (reference sequence). The CDR3 runs to 14 residues. CDR3 nucleotides: TGTGCCACCAGCAGAGATTTTTCCTCTTCGACCCAGTACTTC. Amino acids: CATSRDFSSSTQYF.

The rearrangement uses TRBV6-6 and TRBJ2-7; D may be TRBD2 (5 bases). The CDR3 has 15 residues. CDR1 MNHNY and CDR2 SVGAGI come from the germline V gene (reference sequence). With 6 bases removed from V and 6 bases from J, the gap between germline ends came to 21 bases. The CDR3 coding sequence is TGTGCCAGCAGCCCCCCCGACGACTACCCGCCCGAGCAGTACTTC. As protein: CASSPPDDYPPEQYF.

This chain links TRBV19 with TRBJ2-7, with TRBD1 identical over 9 bases. Looked up from germline, CDR1 is LNHDA and CDR2 is SQIVND (reference sequence). The CDR3 has 14 residues. V trimming: 10 bases; J trimming: 6 bases; junction bases outside the gene matches: 13. CDR3 DNA: TGTGCCACCTCATTGGGACAGGGACCCGTCGAGCAGTACTTC. It is translated as CATSLGQGPVEQYF. Full variable domain (rest looked up from reference TRBV19 and TRBJ2-7): DGGITQSPKYLFRKEGQNVTLSCEQNLNHDAMYWYRQDPGQGLRLIYYSQIVNDFQKGDIAEGYSVSREKKESFPLTVTSAQKNPTAFYLCATSLGQGPVEQYFGPGTRLTVT.